This TCR beta chain was recovered during a study of cytomegalovirus exposure and HLA in healthy donors. Points from the study as a whole: A previous analysis found most TCR beta V segments productive roughly 90% or roughly 30% of the time.

Comments on this clone: Antigen specificity is unknown.

V lost 0 bases and J lost 2; bases outside the gene matches: 7. This CDR3 contains 16 residues. CDR1 and CDR2 from the germline V gene are SGHKS and YYEKEE (reference sequence). This PCR relied on a set of 60 Vbeta primers and 13 Jbeta primers. The method was immunoSEQ multiplex PCR; TCRdb's version includes in-frame clones alone and lacks a portion of them. The profile shows 150,000 to 200,000 clones, roughly 87% of them singletons. The V call is TRBV5-5, the J call TRBJ2-7, with TRBD1 identical over 8 bases. The specimen was PBMCs. This clonotype originated in a man in his forties or fifties in good health and CMV-seropositive. CDR3 nucleotide sequence: TGTGCCAGCAGCTTGGGCGGGACAGGTAATACCTACGAGCAGTACTTC. Its protein is CASSLGGTGNTYEQYF.